Listed below are T cell receptor beta chains from one sample, sequenced in a study of T cell responses to AZD1222 COVID-19 vaccine. Method: immunoSEQ multiplex PCR; TCRdb's copy keeps in-frame clones and lacks some. The table shows around 84,000 clones, with about 85% occurring only once. This material consisted of peripheral blood, taken on day 0 of AZD1222 vaccination. The receptor source for this set is an adult in good health. The CDR3 runs from the conserved cysteine through the conserved F or W. The order of the fields is V gene, J gene, clone size, D gene, CDR3 DNA, CDR3 protein. The D gene is left open where the match is weak. Some rows mark clone size as missing; the rest say once, few, many or name a class of expanded clone.

V: TRBV11-2
J: TRBJ1-6
size: .
D: .
DNA: TGTGCCAGCAGCTTAAGCAGGGGCAATTCACCCCTCCACTTT
CDR3: CASSLSRGNSPLHF

V: TRBV2
J: TRBJ1-6
size: .
D: .
DNA: TGTGCCAGCAGGAGTAATTCGGCACCCCTCCACTTT
CDR3: CASRSNSAPLHF

V: TRBV9
J: TRBJ1-6
size: .
D: .
DNA: TGTGCCAGCAGCGTAGGACTGTTCGGGTCCTATAATTCACCCCTCCACTTT
CDR3: CASSVGLFGSYNSPLHF

V: TRBV2
J: TRBJ1-5
size: .
D: .
DNA: TGTGCCAGCAGTCAACAGGGTTCCTATCAGCCCCAGCATTTT
CDR3: CASSQQGSYQPQHF

V: TRBV7-9
J: TRBJ1-4
size: .
D: .
DNA: TGTGCCAGCAGCGTAGGACACGGGAATGAAAAACTGTTTTTT
CDR3: CASSVGHGNEKLFF

V: TRBV19
J: TRBJ1-2
size: .
D: .
DNA: TGTGCCAGTAGTATTGGATTCGGTTTAGGCGGCTACACCTTC
CDR3: CASSIGFGLGGYTF

V: TRBV21-1
J: TRBJ2-1
size: .
D: .
DNA: TGTGCCAGCAGCAAAGCGAGGGTAGCGGGTCACAATGAGCAGTTCTTC
CDR3: CASSKARVAGHNEQFF

V: TRBV10-3
J: TRBJ1-1
size: .
D: .
DNA: TGTGCCATCAGTTACAGGGAGGGGAACACTGAAGCTTTCTTT
CDR3: CAISYREGNTEAFF

V: TRBV19
J: TRBJ1-5
size: once
D: TRBD1
DNA: TGTGCCAGTAGGCGGACAGGGAATAATCAGCCCCAGCATTTT
CDR3: CASRRTGNNQPQHF

V: TRBV6-1
J: TRBJ2-5
size: few
D: TRBD2
DNA: TGTGCCAGCAGGGAAGTAGCGGGAGAAGGGGAGACCCAGTACTTC
CDR3: CASREVAGEGETQYF

V: TRBV6-6
J: TRBJ1-2
size: .
D: .
DNA: TGTGCCAGCAGTTTCGGACGGGAGCGTTCTAACTATGGCTACACCTTC
CDR3: CASSFGRERSNYGYTF

V: TRBV5-6
J: TRBJ2-1
size: .
D: TRBD2
DNA: TGTGCCAGCAGCTACGGGACTAGCGGAAATGAGCAGTTCTTC
CDR3: CASSYGTSGNEQFF

V: TRBV27
J: TRBJ1-4
size: .
D: TRBD1
DNA: TGTGCCAGCAGTTCTTCACAGGGGTTCATTGAAAAACTGTTTTTT
CDR3: CASSSSQGFIEKLFF

V: TRBV6-4
J: TRBJ2-3
size: few
D: TRBD2
DNA: TGTGCCAGCAGTGACTCCGCTAGCGGGCCAGATACGCAGTATTTT
CDR3: CASSDSASGPDTQYF

V: TRBV11-2
J: TRBJ2-1
size: .
D: .
DNA: TGTGCCAGCAGCAAAGGACCAACCGATGAGCAGTTCTTC
CDR3: CASSKGPTDEQFF

V: TRBV14
J: TRBJ2-1
size: .
D: TRBD2
DNA: TGTGCCAGCAGCCAAGATCTCGGGACTAGCGGGAGGGGGAGAACCTACAATGAGCAGTTCTTC
CDR3: CASSQDLGTSGRGRTYNEQFF

V: TRBV19
J: TRBJ1-1
size: .
D: .
DNA: TGTGCCTCAAGGGGTATGAACACTGAAGCTTTCTTT
CDR3: CASRGMNTEAFF

V: TRBV11-3
J: TRBJ2-3
size: .
D: .
DNA: TGTGCCAGCAGCCCCCGACAGGATACAGATACGCAGTATTTT
CDR3: CASSPRQDTDTQYF

V: TRBV7-8
J: TRBJ2-3
size: few
D: .
DNA: TGTGCCAGCAGCTTAGCGCCCAGGAGGTTAGCAGATACGCAGTATTTT
CDR3: CASSLAPRRLADTQYF

V: TRBV29-1
J: TRBJ2-3
size: .
D: TRBD1
DNA: TGCAGCGTTGACGGACAGGGGGGCACAGATACGCAGTATTTT
CDR3: CSVDGQGGTDTQYF

V: TRBV6-2/TRBV6-3
J: TRBJ1-1
size: .
D: .
DNA: TGTGCCAGCAGCGACGCGGGGTCGCCCATGAACACTGAAGCTTTCTTT
CDR3: CASSDAGSPMNTEAFF

V: TRBV2
J: TRBJ1-5
size: .
D: TRBD1
DNA: TGTGCCAGCAGGGGGACAGACAATCAGCCCCAGCATTTT
CDR3: CASRGTDNQPQHF

V: TRBV29-1
J: TRBJ2-3
size: .
D: TRBD2
DNA: TGCAGCGTTGAAGATGTGGGAGGGCCGGGGGATACGCAGTATTTT
CDR3: CSVEDVGGPGDTQYF

V: TRBV18
J: TRBJ1-1
size: .
D: TRBD1
DNA: TGTGCCAGCTCACTACGGACAGGGGACGTTAACACTGAAGCTTTCTTT
CDR3: CASSLRTGDVNTEAFF

V: TRBV6-5
J: TRBJ1-1
size: .
D: TRBD1
DNA: TGTGCCAGCAGTAATCGACAGGGAGGAGACACTGAAGCTTTCTTT
CDR3: CASSNRQGGDTEAFF

V: TRBV7-8
J: TRBJ1-5
size: .
D: .
DNA: TGTGCCAGCAGCTTACCGGGTCCACAGGGAAACAATCAGCCCCAGCATTTT
CDR3: CASSLPGPQGNNQPQHF

V: TRBV4-3
J: TRBJ2-1
size: .
D: TRBD2
DNA: TGCGCCAGCAGCCAGGCTAGCGGGATCTACAATGAGCAGTTCTTC
CDR3: CASSQASGIYNEQFF

V: TRBV2
J: TRBJ1-4
size: .
D: .
DNA: TGTGCCAGCTCCTTCGCAGCAAGGGGAGAAACTAATGAAAAACTGTTTTTT
CDR3: CASSFAARGETNEKLFF

V: TRBV6-5
J: TRBJ2-5
size: .
D: .
DNA: TGTGCCAGCAGTCTTCCGGGACAAATACAAGAGACCCAGTACTTC
CDR3: CASSLPGQIQETQYF

V: TRBV11-2
J: TRBJ2-1
size: .
D: .
DNA: TGTGCCAGCAGCCACCCCGGCCGGGACTACAATGAGCAGTTCTTC
CDR3: CASSHPGRDYNEQFF

V: TRBV6-5
J: TRBJ2-7
size: .
D: TRBD2
DNA: TGTGCCACGGGGGGGGGCACCTACGAGCAGTACTTC
CDR3: CATGGGTYEQYF

V: TRBV19
J: TRBJ1-6
size: .
D: TRBD1
DNA: TGTGCCAGTAGTCTCGGACAGGGCCGGGATTCACCCCTCCACTTT
CDR3: CASSLGQGRDSPLHF

V: TRBV7-7
J: TRBJ2-1
size: once
D: TRBD2
DNA: TGTGCTAGCAGCCCGGGACTAATTAGCGGGGGGGCTCATGAGCAGTTCTTC
CDR3: CASSPGLISGGAHEQFF

V: TRBV5-8
J: TRBJ2-1
size: .
D: TRBD2
DNA: TGTGCCAGCAGCTTGGCGGGAGGTCTCGGGAATGAGCAGTTCTTC
CDR3: CASSLAGGLGNEQFF

V: TRBV4-1
J: TRBJ1-5
size: .
D: .
DNA: TGCGCCAGCAGCCAAGTCCCGTGGGGGGGGCAGCCCCAGCATTTT
CDR3: CASSQVPWGGQPQHF

V: TRBV19
J: TRBJ2-1
size: once
D: TRBD1
DNA: TGTGCCAGTAGTATTTCCGTCTGGGGACAGGGTAGGAATGAGCAGTTCTTC
CDR3: CASSISVWGQGRNEQFF

V: TRBV7-2
J: TRBJ2-7
size: .
D: .
DNA: TGTGCCAGCAGCTTAACGTCGGGAGCACGCGAGCAGTACTTC
CDR3: CASSLTSGAREQYF

V: TRBV28
J: TRBJ1-2
size: .
D: TRBD1
DNA: TGTGCCAGCACCGTTCCGGGACAGGGGTTTGGCTACACCTTC
CDR3: CASTVPGQGFGYTF

V: TRBV7-3
J: TRBJ2-1
size: few
D: .
DNA: TGTGCCAGCAGCTTAAGAACCCCAATAGCGGACTCCTACAATGAGCAGTTCTTC
CDR3: CASSLRTPIADSYNEQFF

V: TRBV12-5
J: TRBJ1-1
size: .
D: .
DNA: TGTGCTAGTGGCCTGTGGGGGTCGAACACTGAAGCTTTCTTT
CDR3: CASGLWGSNTEAFF